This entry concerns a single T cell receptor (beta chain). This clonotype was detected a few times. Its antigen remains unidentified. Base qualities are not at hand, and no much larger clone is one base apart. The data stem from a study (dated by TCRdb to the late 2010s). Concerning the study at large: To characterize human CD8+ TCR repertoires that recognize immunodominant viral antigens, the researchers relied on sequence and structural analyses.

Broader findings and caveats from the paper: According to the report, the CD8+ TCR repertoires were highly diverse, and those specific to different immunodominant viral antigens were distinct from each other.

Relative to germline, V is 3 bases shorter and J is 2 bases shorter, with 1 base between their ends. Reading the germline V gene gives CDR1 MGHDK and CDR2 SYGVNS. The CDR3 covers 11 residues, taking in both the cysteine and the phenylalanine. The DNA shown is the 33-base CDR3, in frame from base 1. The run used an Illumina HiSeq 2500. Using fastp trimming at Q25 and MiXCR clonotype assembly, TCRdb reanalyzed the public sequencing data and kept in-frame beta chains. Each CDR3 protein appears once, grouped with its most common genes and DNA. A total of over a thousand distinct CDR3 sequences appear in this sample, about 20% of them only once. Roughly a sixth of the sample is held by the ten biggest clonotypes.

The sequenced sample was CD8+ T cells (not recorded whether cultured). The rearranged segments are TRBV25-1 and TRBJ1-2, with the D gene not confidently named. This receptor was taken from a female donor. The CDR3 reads CASSDNYGYTF. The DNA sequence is TGTGCCAGCAGTGACAACTATGGCTACACCTTC.